This T cell receptor beta chain was identified in a study of blood T cell repertoires in COVID-19. Overall study: From T cells, B-cell-depleted T cells, or PBMCs came the material, which was cDNA or gDNA.

With V trimmed by 4 bases and J by 8 bases, 6 bases remained unmatched. Germline V CDR1 and CDR2: SGHNT, YYREEE (reference sequence). CDR3 length equals 15 residues. As originally analysed: Reference gene primer amplification yielded estimated nucleated cell counts. The assay was immunoSEQ multiplex PCR, and TCRdb's table has in-frame clones only and misses some. The V and J calls and clone size come from that table; D and trimming were worked out from the DNA. The table lists under 300,000 clones, roughly 85% of them singletons. This clone occurred once. The source of this sequence is a woman aged 18-35 years with acute or convalescent COVID-19. Input material: peripheral blood. The rearrangement uses TRBV5-4 and TRBJ1-6; 10 positions match TRBD1. For the CDR3, the DNA is TGTGCCAGCAGCGGCCGGGACAGGGGCGATTCACCCCTCCACTTT. Protein sequence: CASSGRDRGDSPLHF.